This is a list of T cell receptor beta chains from one sample in a study of regulatory T cells in long-lasting Graves disease. TCRdb reprocessed the multiplex PCR reads via MiXCR and lists one record per CDR3 protein. The table includes more than 300,000 distinct CDR3 sequences, about 10% detected once. This same sample was also taken into another study, of T cells in Graves' hyperthyroidism and ophthalmopathy.

Here the sequenced sample was peripheral blood mononuclear cells (PBMCs), taken at new diagnosis, from a patient treated with antithyroid drugs. The receptor set was obtained from a woman under 30 with Graves disease. CDR3s include the opening cysteine and the closing phenylalanine or tryptophan. The D gene is left open where the match is weak. A clone size is listed for some rows: how often the clone was seen (once, few, many), or a class if it is expanded.

abundance: many
len: 15
d_gene: .
v_gene: TRBV12-3/TRBV12-4
j_gene: TRBJ2-3
CDR3aa: CASSSLRGSTDTQYF
CDR3nt: TGTGCCAGCAGTTCCCTACGGGGTAGCACAGATACGCAGTATTTT

abundance: many
len: 16
d_gene: .
v_gene: TRBV28
j_gene: TRBJ2-7
CDR3aa: CASSPAGSRSSYEQYF
CDR3nt: TGTGCCAGCAGCCCTGCAGGTTCCAGGAGCTCCTACGAGCAGTACTTC

abundance: few
len: 14
d_gene: .
v_gene: TRBV18
j_gene: TRBJ2-5
CDR3aa: CASSPTTLAETQYF
CDR3nt: TGTGCCAGCTCACCTACAACTTTAGCGGAGACCCAGTACTTC

abundance: many
len: 16
d_gene: TRBD1
v_gene: TRBV27
j_gene: TRBJ1-1
CDR3aa: CASSRASDRAETEAFF
CDR3nt: TGTGCCAGCAGCAGGGCAAGTGACAGGGCGGAAACTGAAGCTTTCTTT

abundance: many
len: 12
d_gene: .
v_gene: TRBV20-1
j_gene: TRBJ2-5
CDR3aa: CSAAGSQETQYF
CDR3nt: TGCAGTGCTGCCGGCAGCCAAGAGACCCAGTACTTC

abundance: .
len: 14
d_gene: TRBD1
v_gene: TRBV7-3
j_gene: TRBJ2-1
CDR3aa: CASSPRDREHEQFF
CDR3nt: TGTGCCAGCAGCCCCCGGGACAGGGAACATGAGCAGTTCTTC

abundance: few
len: 17
d_gene: TRBD2
v_gene: TRBV6-4
j_gene: TRBJ2-3
CDR3aa: CASSDSATSGGTDTQYF
CDR3nt: TGTGCCAGCAGTGACTCGGCGACTAGCGGGGGCACAGATACGCAGTATTTT

abundance: many
len: 14
d_gene: .
v_gene: TRBV12-3/TRBV12-4
j_gene: TRBJ1-3
CDR3aa: CASSSTGSGNTIYF
CDR3nt: TGTGCCAGCAGTTCTACCGGGTCTGGAAACACCATATATTTT

abundance: .
len: 18
d_gene: .
v_gene: TRBV6-1
j_gene: TRBJ2-1
CDR3aa: CASRRSFGGQGAYNEQFF
CDR3nt: TGTGCCAGCAGGCGGAGCTTCGGGGGGCAGGGGGCCTACAATGAGCAGTTCTTC

abundance: many
len: 14
d_gene: .
v_gene: TRBV6-1
j_gene: TRBJ1-1
CDR3aa: CASSEVGTNTEAFF
CDR3nt: TGTGCCAGCAGTGAAGTGGGGACGAACACTGAAGCTTTCTTT

abundance: many
len: 14
d_gene: TRBD1
v_gene: TRBV29-1
j_gene: TRBJ1-1
CDR3aa: CSAPKDRWDTEAFF
CDR3nt: TGCAGCGCCCCCAAGGACAGGTGGGACACTGAAGCTTTCTTT

abundance: few
len: 18
d_gene: TRBD2
v_gene: TRBV6-2/TRBV6-3
j_gene: TRBJ2-1
CDR3aa: CASSYSRAAGVTYNEQFF
CDR3nt: TGTGCCAGCAGTTACTCCCGAGCAGCGGGAGTGACGTACAATGAGCAGTTCTTC

abundance: .
len: 16
d_gene: .
v_gene: TRBV18
j_gene: TRBJ2-3
CDR3aa: CASANVLGGRTDTQYF
CDR3nt: TGTGCCAGCGCAAACGTCCTGGGGGGCCGGACAGATACGCAGTATTTT

abundance: .
len: 12
d_gene: .
v_gene: TRBV18
j_gene: TRBJ2-7
CDR3aa: CASSPDCYEQYF
CDR3nt: TGTGCCAGCTCACCAGACTGCTACGAGCAGTACTTC

abundance: few
len: 15
d_gene: .
v_gene: TRBV13
j_gene: TRBJ2-6
CDR3aa: CASSPPGRGANVLTF
CDR3nt: TGTGCCAGCAGCCCCCCGGGTAGGGGGGCCAACGTCCTGACTTTC

abundance: many
len: 16
d_gene: .
v_gene: TRBV24-1
j_gene: TRBJ2-2
CDR3aa: CATSGVQGTNTGELFF
CDR3nt: TGTGCCACCAGTGGGGTCCAGGGTACGAACACCGGGGAGCTGTTTTTT

abundance: many
len: 13
d_gene: .
v_gene: TRBV11-2
j_gene: TRBJ2-4
CDR3aa: CASSPLAKNIQYF
CDR3nt: TGTGCCAGCAGCCCGCTAGCCAAAAACATTCAGTACTTC

abundance: .
len: 15
d_gene: TRBD1
v_gene: TRBV19
j_gene: TRBJ1-1
CDR3aa: CASRGDRGLRTEAFF
CDR3nt: TGTGCCAGTAGGGGGGACAGGGGGCTGAGGACTGAAGCTTTCTTT

abundance: many
len: 15
d_gene: .
v_gene: TRBV2
j_gene: TRBJ2-1
CDR3aa: CASSEAADGNNEQFF
CDR3nt: TGTGCCAGCAGTGAAGCAGCGGACGGGAACAATGAGCAGTTCTTC

abundance: many
len: 14
d_gene: .
v_gene: TRBV6-5
j_gene: TRBJ1-5
CDR3aa: CASSWGLTDQPQHF
CDR3nt: TGTGCCAGCAGTTGGGGGTTGACGGATCAGCCCCAGCATTTT

abundance: many
len: 12
d_gene: .
v_gene: TRBV29-1
j_gene: TRBJ2-7
CDR3aa: CSASTAFYEQYF
CDR3nt: TGCAGCGCATCTACAGCTTTCTACGAGCAGTACTTC

abundance: .
len: 14
d_gene: TRBD1
v_gene: TRBV7-2
j_gene: TRBJ1-2
CDR3aa: CASSLRQGREGYTF
CDR3nt: TGTGCCAGCAGCCTAAGACAGGGTCGGGAAGGCTACACCTTC

abundance: few
len: 15
d_gene: TRBD2
v_gene: TRBV12-3/TRBV12-4
j_gene: TRBJ2-3
CDR3aa: CASSLAGLSTDTQYF
CDR3nt: TGTGCCAGCAGCTTAGCGGGGCTGAGCACAGATACGCAGTATTTT

abundance: many
len: 12
d_gene: .
v_gene: TRBV20-1
j_gene: TRBJ1-1
CDR3aa: CRPQGTNTEAFF
CDR3nt: TGCAGGCCACAGGGAACGAACACTGAAGCTTTCTTT

abundance: many
len: 12
d_gene: .
v_gene: TRBV12-3/TRBV12-4
j_gene: TRBJ1-1
CDR3aa: CASSSRETEAFF
CDR3nt: TGTGCCAGCAGTTCGAGGGAGACTGAAGCTTTCTTT

abundance: many
len: 15
d_gene: .
v_gene: TRBV28
j_gene: TRBJ2-2
CDR3aa: CASSLTRRHTGELFF
CDR3nt: TGTGCCAGCAGTTTAACTCGGAGACACACCGGGGAGCTGTTTTTT

abundance: .
len: 14
d_gene: .
v_gene: TRBV29-1
j_gene: TRBJ1-2
CDR3aa: CSAWGGALNYGYTF
CDR3nt: TGCAGCGCCTGGGGAGGGGCTCTTAACTATGGCTACACCTTC

abundance: many
len: 18
d_gene: TRBD2
v_gene: TRBV11-2
j_gene: TRBJ2-2
CDR3aa: CASSLDPTSGENTGELFF
CDR3nt: TGTGCCAGCAGCTTAGACCCCACTAGCGGGGAGAACACCGGGGAGCTGTTTTTT

abundance: .
len: 14
d_gene: .
v_gene: TRBV10-3
j_gene: TRBJ2-7
CDR3aa: CAIKRPTGEAEQYF
CDR3nt: TGTGCCATCAAAAGGCCGACAGGTGAAGCCGAGCAGTACTTC

abundance: many
len: 13
d_gene: TRBD2
v_gene: TRBV6-2/TRBV6-3
j_gene: TRBJ2-1
CDR3aa: CASTSFVAGGVFF
CDR3nt: TGTGCCAGCACCTCGTTCGTCGCGGGAGGCGTGTTCTTC

abundance: many
len: 14
d_gene: .
v_gene: TRBV29-1
j_gene: TRBJ2-3
CDR3aa: CSVPRVLGTDTQYF
CDR3nt: TGCAGCGTTCCACGGGTATTAGGCACAGATACGCAGTATTTT

abundance: many
len: 18
d_gene: .
v_gene: TRBV5-1
j_gene: TRBJ2-2
CDR3aa: CASSSGQKGPLNTGELFF
CDR3nt: TGCGCCAGCAGCTCTGGACAGAAGGGACCTTTGAACACCGGGGAGCTGTTTTTT

abundance: many
len: 13
d_gene: .
v_gene: TRBV2
j_gene: TRBJ2-4
CDR3aa: CASTASVKNIQYF
CDR3nt: TGTGCCAGCACGGCGAGCGTCAAAAACATTCAGTACTTC

abundance: many
len: 13
d_gene: .
v_gene: TRBV20-1
j_gene: TRBJ1-1
CDR3aa: CSARDQVGIEAFF
CDR3nt: TGCAGTGCTAGAGATCAAGTGGGTATCGAAGCTTTCTTT

abundance: many
len: 16
d_gene: TRBD2
v_gene: TRBV20-1
j_gene: TRBJ2-1
CDR3aa: CSARDGTGTRFDEQFF
CDR3nt: TGCAGTGCTAGAGATGGTACCGGGACTAGGTTCGATGAGCAGTTCTTC

abundance: many
len: 14
d_gene: TRBD2
v_gene: TRBV20-1
j_gene: TRBJ2-3
CDR3aa: CSATTGTGGGTQYF
CDR3nt: TGCAGTGCTACCACCGGGACTGGGGGGGGTACGCAGTATTTT

abundance: many
len: 14
d_gene: .
v_gene: TRBV7-2
j_gene: TRBJ2-7
CDR3aa: CASSSTSYSYEQYF
CDR3nt: TGTGCCAGCAGCTCGACGTCCTACTCCTACGAGCAGTACTTC

abundance: few
len: 13
d_gene: TRBD2
v_gene: TRBV7-9
j_gene: TRBJ2-1
CDR3aa: CASTPPAGLEQFF
CDR3nt: TGTGCCAGCACCCCCCCAGCGGGATTGGAGCAGTTCTTC

abundance: many
len: 15
d_gene: .
v_gene: TRBV7-9
j_gene: TRBJ2-2
CDR3aa: CASTPRVPSTGELFF
CDR3nt: TGTGCCAGCACTCCCCGAGTGCCGAGCACCGGGGAGCTGTTTTTT

abundance: many
len: 15
d_gene: .
v_gene: TRBV27
j_gene: TRBJ2-3
CDR3aa: CASSLSWGRQDTQYF
CDR3nt: TGTGCCAGCAGTTTATCCTGGGGAAGACAAGATACGCAGTATTTT

abundance: many
len: 14
d_gene: .
v_gene: TRBV29-1
j_gene: TRBJ2-7
CDR3aa: CSVEDRRTTYEQYF
CDR3nt: TGCAGCGTTGAAGATCGCCGGACTACATACGAGCAGTACTTC

abundance: few
len: 15
d_gene: TRBD2
v_gene: TRBV6-1
j_gene: TRBJ2-5
CDR3aa: CASSPRGANQETQYF
CDR3nt: TGTGCCAGCAGTCCGCGGGGGGCCAACCAAGAGACCCAGTACTTC

abundance: many
len: 18
d_gene: .
v_gene: TRBV11-3
j_gene: TRBJ2-1
CDR3aa: CASSLGMRLGGPYNEQFF
CDR3nt: TGTGCCAGCAGCCTAGGCATGAGACTCGGGGGGCCCTACAATGAGCAGTTCTTC

abundance: few
len: 13
d_gene: .
v_gene: TRBV7-2
j_gene: TRBJ2-4
CDR3aa: CASSLAGSNIQYF
CDR3nt: TGTGCCAGCAGCTTAGCCGGGAGCAACATTCAGTACTTC

abundance: few
len: 16
d_gene: .
v_gene: TRBV5-6
j_gene: TRBJ1-5
CDR3aa: CASSLYRDLSNQPQHF
CDR3nt: TGTGCCAGCAGTCTCTACAGGGACTTAAGCAATCAGCCCCAGCATTTT

abundance: many
len: 13
d_gene: .
v_gene: TRBV6-1
j_gene: TRBJ2-1
CDR3aa: CASISLRHNEQFF
CDR3nt: TGTGCCAGCATCTCACTAAGGCACAATGAGCAGTTCTTC

abundance: few
len: 16
d_gene: .
v_gene: TRBV20-1
j_gene: TRBJ1-5
CDR3aa: CSARDREKVGNQPQHF
CDR3nt: TGCAGTGCTAGAGATCGGGAAAAGGTCGGCAATCAGCCCCAGCATTTT

abundance: few
len: 19
d_gene: TRBD2
v_gene: TRBV7-9
j_gene: TRBJ2-7
CDR3aa: CASSLGWGLAGAIGYEQYF
CDR3nt: TGTGCCAGCAGCTTAGGGTGGGGACTAGCGGGAGCGATCGGCTACGAGCAGTACTTC

abundance: many
len: 12
d_gene: .
v_gene: TRBV2
j_gene: TRBJ2-5
CDR3aa: CASSETRWAQYF
CDR3nt: TGTGCCAGCAGTGAAACTAGGTGGGCCCAGTACTTC

abundance: .
len: 16
d_gene: .
v_gene: TRBV24-1
j_gene: TRBJ2-3
CDR3aa: CATSDLTSRSTDTQYF
CDR3nt: TGTGCCACCAGTGATTTGACTAGCCGGAGCACAGATACGCAGTATTTT

abundance: .
len: 19
d_gene: .
v_gene: TRBV13
j_gene: TRBJ2-6
CDR3aa: CASSPYDSAGGVEANVLTF
CDR3nt: TGTGCCAGCAGCCCCTACGACTCGGCAGGTGGTGTTGAGGCCAACGTCCTGACTTTC

abundance: few
len: 14
d_gene: TRBD2
v_gene: TRBV10-3
j_gene: TRBJ2-3
CDR3aa: CAISVGRSGDTQYF
CDR3nt: TGTGCCATCAGTGTCGGGAGGTCCGGAGATACGCAGTATTTT

abundance: .
len: 14
d_gene: .
v_gene: TRBV6-2/TRBV6-3
j_gene: TRBJ2-1
CDR3aa: CASLRELGHNEQFF
CDR3nt: TGTGCCAGCCTGAGGGAACTGGGCCACAATGAGCAGTTCTTC

abundance: many
len: 15
d_gene: TRBD1
v_gene: TRBV7-3
j_gene: TRBJ2-3
CDR3aa: CASSTATGKTDTQYF
CDR3nt: TGTGCCAGCAGTACAGCGACAGGGAAAACAGATACGCAGTATTTT

abundance: .
len: 10
d_gene: .
v_gene: TRBV6-2/TRBV6-3
j_gene: TRBJ1-2
CDR3aa: CASTTSGYTF
CDR3nt: TGTGCCAGCACTACGAGTGGCTACACCTTC